Listed below are T cell receptor beta chains from one sample, sequenced in a study of blood T cell repertoires in COVID-19. Clones were read by immunoSEQ multiplex PCR, and TCRdb kept only the in-frame ones, dropping some. This sample yields under 70,000 clones, of which over 75% are seen a single time; 15% to 20% belongs to the top ten. Sequences were obtained from peripheral blood. These receptors all come from a man aged 60-69 years with acute or convalescent COVID-19. Each CDR3 is given with its conserved first and last residue. Fields, in order: V gene, J gene, clone size, D gene, CDR3 protein, CDR3 DNA. D genes are given only for firm matches. Rows may omit the clone size; those that give it use once, few, many or a size class.

TRBV21-1,TRBJ2-7,.,.,CASSKTGQGVVQYF,TGTGCCAGCAGCAAAACGGGACAGGGCGTAGTACAGTACTTC
TRBV15,TRBJ2-5,.,TRBD2,CATSRAGGNQETQYF,TGTGCCACCAGCAGAGCGGGAGGCAACCAAGAGACCCAGTACTTC
TRBV7-6,TRBJ1-2,.,.,CASSPAGLRGNYGYTF,TGTGCCAGCAGCCCGGCCGGATTACGCGGTAACTATGGCTACACCTTC
TRBV27,TRBJ1-5,few,TRBD1,CASSLTGGGQPQHF,TGTGCCAGCAGTCTGACAGGGGGGGGCCAGCCCCAGCATTTT
TRBV28,TRBJ1-3,.,.,CASSFGDKSGNTIYF,TGTGCCAGCAGTTTTGGGGACAAGTCAGGAAACACCATATATTTT
TRBV5-6,TRBJ1-2,.,.,CASSIIGRRNYGYTF,TGTGCCAGCAGCATCATAGGGCGGAGGAACTATGGCTACACCTTC
TRBV6-5,TRBJ1-3,.,.,CASSIGGFSGNTIYF,TGTGCCAGCAGCATTGGGGGGTTCTCTGGAAACACCATATATTTT
TRBV24-1,TRBJ2-3,.,TRBD2,CATSDQTSGSTDTQYF,TGTGCCACCAGTGATCAGACTAGCGGGAGCACAGATACGCAGTATTTT
TRBV5-1,TRBJ2-1,.,TRBD2,CASSSGTSGRILSSYNEQFF,TGCGCCAGCAGCTCCGGGACTAGCGGGAGGATCCTAAGCTCCTACAATGAGCAGTTCTTC
TRBV4-2,TRBJ2-5,once,TRBD2,CASRASGRAEETQYF,TGTGCCAGCAGAGCTAGCGGGAGGGCCGAAGAGACCCAGTACTTC
TRBV4-2,TRBJ1-3,.,.,CASSQDLGPGNTIYF,TGTGCCAGCAGCCAAGATTTGGGGCCTGGAAACACCATATATTTT
TRBV2,TRBJ1-2,.,TRBD1,CASRVTGGNYGYTF,TGTGCCAGCAGGGTAACAGGGGGAAATTATGGCTACACCTTC
TRBV5-1,TRBJ2-7,.,TRBD2,CASSPIAGSYEQYF,TGCGCCAGCAGCCCTATAGCGGGTTCCTACGAGCAGTACTTC
TRBV14,TRBJ2-7,many,TRBD1,CASSRVRTGNEQYF,TGTGCCAGCAGCCGCGTCCGGACAGGGAACGAGCAGTACTTC
TRBV24-1,TRBJ2-5,.,.,CATSDSVSIDPQETQYF,TGTGCCACCAGTGATTCCGTCTCTATAGATCCGCAAGAGACCCAGTACTTC
TRBV5-1,TRBJ1-4,.,.,CASSGTTTNEKLFF,TGCGCCAGCAGCGGGACAACAACTAATGAAAAACTGTTTTTT
TRBV4-1,TRBJ1-1,few,.,CASSPHRTTNTEAFF,TGCGCCAGCAGCCCCCACCGGACAACAAACACTGAAGCTTTCTTT
TRBV5-6,TRBJ2-7,.,TRBD1,CASSAGQAIFYEQYF,TGTGCCAGCAGCGCGGGACAGGCGATCTTCTACGAGCAGTACTTC
TRBV18,TRBJ1-3,.,.,CASSPRRGSGNTIYF,TGTGCCAGCTCACCCCGACGGGGCTCTGGAAACACCATATATTTT
TRBV11-2,TRBJ1-2,.,TRBD1,CASSLTGGTSTNYGYTF,TGTGCCAGCAGCTTAACAGGGGGTACATCAACTAACTATGGCTACACCTTC
TRBV7-9,TRBJ1-1,.,.,CASSPNQGTHTEAFF,TGTGCCAGCAGCCCCAATCAGGGTACGCACACTGAAGCTTTCTTT
TRBV10-1,TRBJ2-2,.,TRBD2,CASSARSGRANTGELFF,TGCGCCAGCTCTGCGAGGAGCGGGAGGGCGAACACCGGGGAGCTGTTTTTT
TRBV28,TRBJ2-3,.,TRBD2,CASSGSGMVDTQYF,TGTGCCAGCAGTGGCAGCGGGATGGTAGATACGCAGTATTTT
TRBV18,TRBJ2-7,.,.,CASSPPQIAEQYF,TGTGCCAGCTCACCACCCCAAATAGCGGAGCAGTACTTC
TRBV7-2,TRBJ2-7,.,TRBD1,CASSSGTGYEQYF,TGTGCCAGCAGCTCGGGGACAGGGTACGAGCAGTACTTC
TRBV6-6,TRBJ1-6,.,.,CASSPDRANSPLHF,TGTGCCAGCAGTCCCGACAGAGCGAATTCACCCCTCCACTTT
TRBV28,TRBJ1-1,few,TRBD1,CASSTPDRVNTEAFF,TGTGCCAGCAGTACCCCCGACAGGGTGAACACTGAAGCTTTCTTT
TRBV5-4,TRBJ2-7,.,.,CASSLEQTYEQYF,TGTGCCAGCAGCTTGGAACAGACCTACGAGCAGTACTTC
TRBV19,TRBJ2-1,.,TRBD1,CASSIPGTGSYNEQFF,TGTGCCAGTAGTATTCCCGGGACAGGGTCTTACAATGAGCAGTTCTTC
TRBV5-5,TRBJ2-2,.,TRBD1,CASTRGRGNTGELFF,TGTGCCAGCACAAGGGGGCGAGGGAACACCGGGGAGCTGTTTTTT
TRBV3-1/TRBV3-2,TRBJ2-5,.,.,CASSQDGLIETQYF,TGTGCCAGCAGCCAAGACGGGTTGATTGAGACCCAGTACTTC
TRBV30,TRBJ2-1,once,.,CAWSPYRNPSSYNEQFF,TGTGCCTGGAGCCCTTACCGCAACCCGAGCTCCTACAATGAGCAGTTCTTC
TRBV7-2,TRBJ1-3,.,.,CASSFITNEGNTIYF,TGTGCCAGCAGCTTCATCACCAATGAGGGTAACACCATATATTTT
TRBV2,TRBJ1-1,few,TRBD1,CASTKQGDTEAFF,TGTGCCAGCACCAAACAGGGGGACACTGAAGCTTTCTTT
TRBV2,TRBJ1-1,.,.,CASSEWAPAGANTEAFF,TGTGCCAGCAGTGAATGGGCCCCCGCAGGGGCGAACACTGAAGCTTTCTTT
TRBV30,TRBJ2-6,once,TRBD1,CAWTTGTGVSGANVLTF,TGTGCCTGGACCACCGGGACAGGGGTTTCTGGGGCCAACGTCCTGACTTTC
TRBV4-3,TRBJ2-2,.,TRBD2,CASSQRRETPGELFF,TGCGCCAGCAGCCAAAGGCGGGAGACCCCCGGGGAGCTGTTTTTT
TRBV19,TRBJ2-7,once,TRBD2,CASSLGLAGGFGEQYF,TGTGCCAGTAGCCTTGGACTAGCGGGAGGTTTTGGCGAGCAGTACTTC
TRBV19,TRBJ2-1,.,.,CASNTDVYNEQFF,TGTGCCAGTAACACAGACGTTTACAATGAGCAGTTCTTC
TRBV5-8,TRBJ2-7,few,TRBD1,CASSWGSGTVSYEQYF,TGTGCCAGCAGCTGGGGTTCCGGGACAGTCTCCTACGAGCAGTACTTC
TRBV3-1/TRBV3-2,TRBJ2-1,.,TRBD1,CASSQDMGWDRANEQFF,TGTGCCAGCAGCCAAGATATGGGGTGGGACAGGGCTAATGAGCAGTTCTTC
TRBV19,TRBJ2-7,.,.,CASSMGHLDEQYF,TGTGCCAGTAGTATGGGGCACTTAGATGAGCAGTACTTC
TRBV20-1,TRBJ1-1,.,.,CSASRLAANTEAFF,TGCAGTGCTAGTCGTTTAGCGGCGAACACTGAAGCTTTCTTT
TRBV7-2,TRBJ2-5,.,.,CASSFGRQETQYF,TGTGCCAGCAGCTTCGGTCGACAAGAGACCCAGTACTTC
TRBV7-2,TRBJ2-1,.,TRBD2,CASSLMGGRYNEQFF,TGTGCCAGCAGCCTTATGGGCGGGAGGTACAATGAGCAGTTCTTC
TRBV27,TRBJ1-3,.,.,CASSSTASGNTIYF,TGTGCCAGCAGCTCGACAGCCTCTGGAAACACCATATATTTT
TRBV19,TRBJ1-4,.,TRBD1,CASSPGGAPEKLFF,TGTGCCAGTAGCCCAGGGGGCGCACCTGAAAAACTGTTTTTT
TRBV7-8,TRBJ2-7,.,TRBD1,CASSLVQGVWSYEQYF,TGTGCCAGCAGCTTAGTCCAGGGGGTATGGAGCTACGAGCAGTACTTC
TRBV6-5,TRBJ1-1,.,TRBD1,CASIAGQGGNTEAFF,TGTGCCAGCATCGCTGGGCAGGGGGGGAACACTGAAGCTTTCTTT